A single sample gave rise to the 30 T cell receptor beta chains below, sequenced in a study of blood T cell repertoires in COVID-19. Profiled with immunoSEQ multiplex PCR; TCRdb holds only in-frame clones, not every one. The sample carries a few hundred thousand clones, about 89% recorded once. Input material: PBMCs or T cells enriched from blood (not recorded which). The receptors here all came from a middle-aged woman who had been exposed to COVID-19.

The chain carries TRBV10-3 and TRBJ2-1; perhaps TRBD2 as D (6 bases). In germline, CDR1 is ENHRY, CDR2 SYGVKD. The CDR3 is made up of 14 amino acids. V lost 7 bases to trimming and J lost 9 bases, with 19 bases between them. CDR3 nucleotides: TGTGCCATCAAAGTTTTTCTAGGGGAGGTTGAGCAGTTCTTC. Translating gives CAIKVFLGEVEQFF.

The DNA of the CDR3 is TGTGCCAGCAGCCAGCGGACAGCTAACTATGGCTACACCTTC. Encoded protein: CASSQRTANYGYTF. This sequence joins TRBV7-2 and TRBJ1-2, with D tentatively TRBD1 (6 bases). The V end lost 5 bases, the J end lost 0 bases, and 10 bases lay between the germline ends. This CDR3 has 14 residues. In germline, CDR1 is SGHTA, CDR2 FQGNSA.

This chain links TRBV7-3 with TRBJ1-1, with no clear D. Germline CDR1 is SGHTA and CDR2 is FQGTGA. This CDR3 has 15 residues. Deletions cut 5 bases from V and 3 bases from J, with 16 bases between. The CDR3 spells CASSPHGQTHTEAFF. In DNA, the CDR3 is TGTGCCAGCAGCCCTCATGGGCAGACACACACTGAAGCTTTCTTT.

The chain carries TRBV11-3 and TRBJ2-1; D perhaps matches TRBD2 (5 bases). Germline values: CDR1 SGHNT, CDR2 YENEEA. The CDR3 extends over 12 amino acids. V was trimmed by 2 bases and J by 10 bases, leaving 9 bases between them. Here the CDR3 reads CASSLRGPEQFF. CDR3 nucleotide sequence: TGTGCCAGCAGCTTACGGGGTCCGGAGCAGTTCTTC.

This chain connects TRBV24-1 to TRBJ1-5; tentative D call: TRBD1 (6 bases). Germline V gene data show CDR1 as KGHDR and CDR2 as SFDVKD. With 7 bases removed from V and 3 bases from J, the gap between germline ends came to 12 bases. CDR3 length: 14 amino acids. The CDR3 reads CATSGGLTNQPQHF. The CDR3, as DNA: TGTGCCACCAGCGGGGGGCTTACCAATCAGCCCCAGCATTTT.

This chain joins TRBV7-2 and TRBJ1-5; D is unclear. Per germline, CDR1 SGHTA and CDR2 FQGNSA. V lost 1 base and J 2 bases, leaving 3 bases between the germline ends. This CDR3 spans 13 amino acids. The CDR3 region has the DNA TGTGCCAGCAGCTTAGAGCGCAATCAGCCCCAGCATTTT. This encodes CASSLERNQPQHF. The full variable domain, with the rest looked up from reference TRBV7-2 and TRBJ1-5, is GAGVSQSPSNKVTEKGKDVELRCDPISGHTALYWYRQSLGQGLEFLIYFQGNSAPDKSGLPSDRFSAERTGGSVSTLTIQRTQQEDSAVYLCASSLERNQPQHFGDGTRLSIL.

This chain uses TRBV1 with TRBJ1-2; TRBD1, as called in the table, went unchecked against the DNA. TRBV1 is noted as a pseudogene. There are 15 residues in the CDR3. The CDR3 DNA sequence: TGCACCAGCAGCCAAGTAAGAGACACGGTTAATGGCTACACCTTC. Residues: CTSSQVRDTVNGYTF.

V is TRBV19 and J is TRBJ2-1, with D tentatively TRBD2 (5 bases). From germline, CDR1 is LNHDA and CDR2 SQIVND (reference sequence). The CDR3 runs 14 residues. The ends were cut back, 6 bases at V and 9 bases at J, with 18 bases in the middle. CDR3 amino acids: CASRVGGRGGEQFF. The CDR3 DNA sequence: TGTGCCAGTAGAGTTGGTGGGAGAGGCGGTGAGCAGTTCTTC.

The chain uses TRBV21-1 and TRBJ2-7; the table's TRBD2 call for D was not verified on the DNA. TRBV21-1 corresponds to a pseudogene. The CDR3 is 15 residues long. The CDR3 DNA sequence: TGTGCCAGCAGCAATGGGACTAGCGGGAGATACGAGCAGTACTTC. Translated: CASSNGTSGRYEQYF.

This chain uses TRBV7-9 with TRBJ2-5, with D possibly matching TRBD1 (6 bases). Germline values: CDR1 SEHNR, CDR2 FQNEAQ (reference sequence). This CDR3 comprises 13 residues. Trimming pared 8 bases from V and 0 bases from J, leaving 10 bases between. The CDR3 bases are TGTGCCAGCGCTGGACAGCACCAAGAGACCCAGTACTTC. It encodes CASAGQHQETQYF.

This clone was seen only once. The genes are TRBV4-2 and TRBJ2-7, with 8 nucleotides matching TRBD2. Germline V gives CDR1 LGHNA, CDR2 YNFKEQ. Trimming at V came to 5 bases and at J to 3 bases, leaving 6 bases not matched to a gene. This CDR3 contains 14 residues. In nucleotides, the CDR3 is TGTGCCAGCAGCGAGGGGGGGACTAGCTACGAGCAGTACTTC. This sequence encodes CASSEGGTSYEQYF.

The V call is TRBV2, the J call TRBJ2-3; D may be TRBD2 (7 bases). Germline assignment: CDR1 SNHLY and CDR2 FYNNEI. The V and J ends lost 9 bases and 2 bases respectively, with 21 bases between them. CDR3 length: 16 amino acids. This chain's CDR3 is CARGRGGLANTDTQYF. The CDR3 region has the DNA TGTGCCAGAGGGAGGGGGGGGCTTGCTAACACAGATACGCAGTATTTT.

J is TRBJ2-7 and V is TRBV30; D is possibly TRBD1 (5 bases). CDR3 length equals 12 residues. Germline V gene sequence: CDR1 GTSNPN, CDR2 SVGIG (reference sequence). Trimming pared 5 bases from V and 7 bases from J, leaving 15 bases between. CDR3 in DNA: TGTGCCTGGGGGGCCAGGTTGGGGGAGCAGTACTTC. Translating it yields CAWGARLGEQYF. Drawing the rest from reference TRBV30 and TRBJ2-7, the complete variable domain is SQTIHQWPATLVQPVGSPLSLECTVEGTSNPNLYWYRQAAGRGLQLLFYSVGIGQISSEVPQNLSASRPQDRQFILSSKKLLLSDSGFYLCAWGARLGEQYFGPGTRLTVT.

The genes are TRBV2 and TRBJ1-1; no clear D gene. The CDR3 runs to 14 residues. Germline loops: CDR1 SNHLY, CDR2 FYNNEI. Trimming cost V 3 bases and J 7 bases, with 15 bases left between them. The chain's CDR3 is CASSDRRGVGEAFF. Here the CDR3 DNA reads TGTGCCAGCAGTGATCGGAGAGGAGTGGGTGAAGCTTTCTTT.

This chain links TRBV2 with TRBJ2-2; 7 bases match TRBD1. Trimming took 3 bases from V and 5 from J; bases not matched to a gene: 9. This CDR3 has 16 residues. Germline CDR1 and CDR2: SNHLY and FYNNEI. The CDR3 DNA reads TGTGCCAGCAGTGATACAGAGGGGGCATGGACCGGGGAGCTGTTTTTT. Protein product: CASSDTEGAWTGELFF.

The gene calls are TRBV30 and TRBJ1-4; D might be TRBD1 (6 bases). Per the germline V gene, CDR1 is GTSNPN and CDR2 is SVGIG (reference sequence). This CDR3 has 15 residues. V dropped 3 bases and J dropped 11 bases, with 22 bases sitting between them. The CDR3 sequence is CAWRRPGGAGEKLFF. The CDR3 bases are TGTGCCTGGAGGAGACCGGGAGGGGCAGGGGAGAAACTGTTTTTT.

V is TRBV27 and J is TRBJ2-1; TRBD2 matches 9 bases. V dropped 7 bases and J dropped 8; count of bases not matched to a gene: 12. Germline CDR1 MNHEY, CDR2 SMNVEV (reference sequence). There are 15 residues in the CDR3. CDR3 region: CASKPGTSLPHEQFF. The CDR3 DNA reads TGTGCCAGCAAGCCCGGGACTAGCCTTCCCCATGAGCAGTTCTTC.

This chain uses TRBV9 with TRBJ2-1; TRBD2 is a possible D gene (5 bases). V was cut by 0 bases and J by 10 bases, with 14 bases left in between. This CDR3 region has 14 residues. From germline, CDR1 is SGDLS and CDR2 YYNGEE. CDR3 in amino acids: CASSVEASPREQFF. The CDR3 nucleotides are TGTGCCAGCAGCGTAGAGGCTAGCCCCCGGGAGCAGTTCTTC.

Here the CDR3 reads CASSHMGSYNQPQHF. The CDR3 coding sequence is TGTGCCAGTAGTCATATGGGGAGTTACAATCAGCCCCAGCATTTT. The chain recombines TRBV19 with TRBJ1-5; no firm D call. This CDR3 has 15 residues. Germline V gene data show CDR1 as LNHDA and CDR2 as SQIVND (reference sequence). With 5 bases removed from V and 3 bases from J, the gap between germline ends came to 14 bases.

CDR3 protein: CASSYSTYYEQYF. DNA for the CDR3: TGTGCCAGCAGTTACTCGACTTATTACGAGCAGTACTTC. This rearrangement joins TRBV6-5 to TRBJ2-7, with unresolved D. This CDR3 has 13 residues. Germline CDR1 reads MNHEY; CDR2 reads SVGAGI. Trimming took 0 bases from V and 4 from J, leaving 7 bases between them.

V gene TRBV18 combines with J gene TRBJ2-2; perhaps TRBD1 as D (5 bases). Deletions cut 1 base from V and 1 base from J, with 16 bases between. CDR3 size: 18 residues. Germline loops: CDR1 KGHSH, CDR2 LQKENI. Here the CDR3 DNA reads TGTGCCAGCTCACCACTTGCATCAGTAGGACAGAACACCGGGGAGCTGTTTTTT. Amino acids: CASSPLASVGQNTGELFF.

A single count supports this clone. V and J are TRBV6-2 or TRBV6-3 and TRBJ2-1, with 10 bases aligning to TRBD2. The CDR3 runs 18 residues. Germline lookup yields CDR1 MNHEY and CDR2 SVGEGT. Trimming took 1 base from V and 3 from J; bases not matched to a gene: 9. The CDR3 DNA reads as TGTGCCAGCAGTTACTATGAAGCGGGAGGGCCCCTCTACAATGAGCAGTTCTTC. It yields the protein CASSYYEAGGPLYNEQFF.

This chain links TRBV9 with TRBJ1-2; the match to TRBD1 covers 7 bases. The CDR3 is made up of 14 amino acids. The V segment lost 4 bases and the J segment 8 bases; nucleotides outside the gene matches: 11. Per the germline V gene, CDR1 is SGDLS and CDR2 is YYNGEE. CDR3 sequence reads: CASSPRTGGEGYTF. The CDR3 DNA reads TGTGCCAGCAGCCCGCGGACAGGAGGAGAGGGCTACACCTTC.

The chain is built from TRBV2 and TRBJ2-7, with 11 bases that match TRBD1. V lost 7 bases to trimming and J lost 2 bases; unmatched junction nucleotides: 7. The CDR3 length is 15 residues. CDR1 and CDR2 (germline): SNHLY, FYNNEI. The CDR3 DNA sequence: TGTGCCAGCAAAATACCGGGACAGGGGGCCTACGAGCAGTACTTC. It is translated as CASKIPGQGAYEQYF.

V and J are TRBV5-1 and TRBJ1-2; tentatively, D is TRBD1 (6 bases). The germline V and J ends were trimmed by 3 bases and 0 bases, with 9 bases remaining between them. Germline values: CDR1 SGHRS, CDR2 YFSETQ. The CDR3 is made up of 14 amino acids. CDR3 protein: CASSSGQTNYGYTF. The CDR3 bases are TGCGCCAGCAGCTCCGGACAGACTAACTATGGCTACACCTTC.

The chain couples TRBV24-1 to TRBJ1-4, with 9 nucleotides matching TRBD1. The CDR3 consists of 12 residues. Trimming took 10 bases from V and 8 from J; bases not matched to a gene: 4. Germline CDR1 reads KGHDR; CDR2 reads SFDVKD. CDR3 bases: TGTGCCACGGGGACAGGGAGGGAAAAACTGTTTTTT. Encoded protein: CATGTGREKLFF.

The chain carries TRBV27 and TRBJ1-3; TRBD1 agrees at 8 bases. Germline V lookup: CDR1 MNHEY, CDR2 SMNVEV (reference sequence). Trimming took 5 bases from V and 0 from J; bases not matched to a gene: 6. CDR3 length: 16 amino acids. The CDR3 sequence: CASSRSGTGSGNTIYF. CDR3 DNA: TGTGCCAGCAGTCGTTCGGGGACAGGCTCTGGAAACACCATATATTTT.

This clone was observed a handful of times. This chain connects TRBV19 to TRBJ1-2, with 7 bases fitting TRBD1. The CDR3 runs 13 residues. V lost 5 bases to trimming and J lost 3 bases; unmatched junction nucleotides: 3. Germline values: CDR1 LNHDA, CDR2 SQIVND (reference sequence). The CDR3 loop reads CASSQTGDYGYTF. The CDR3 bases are TGTGCCAGTAGTCAAACAGGGGACTATGGCTACACCTTC. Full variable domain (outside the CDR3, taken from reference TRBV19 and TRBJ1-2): DGGITQSPKYLFRKEGQNVTLSCEQNLNHDAMYWYRQDPGQGLRLIYYSQIVNDFQKGDIAEGYSVSREKKESFPLTVTSAQKNPTAFYLCASSQTGDYGYTFGSGTRLTVV.

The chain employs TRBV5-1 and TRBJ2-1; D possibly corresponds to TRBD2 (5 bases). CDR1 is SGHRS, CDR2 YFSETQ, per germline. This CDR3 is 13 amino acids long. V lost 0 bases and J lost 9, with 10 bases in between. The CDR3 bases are TGCGCCAGCAGCTTGGTTAGGCGGGCTGAGCAGTTCTTC. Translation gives CASSLVRRAEQFF.

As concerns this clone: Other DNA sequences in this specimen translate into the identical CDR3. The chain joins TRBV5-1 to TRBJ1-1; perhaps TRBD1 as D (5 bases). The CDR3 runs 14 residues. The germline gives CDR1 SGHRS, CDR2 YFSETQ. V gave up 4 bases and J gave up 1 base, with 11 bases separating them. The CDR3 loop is CASSLREGNTEAFF. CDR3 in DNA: TGCGCCAGCAGCCTCAGGGAGGGGAACACTGAAGCTTTCTTT.